This is a list of T cell receptor beta chains from one sample in a study of blood T cell repertoires in COVID-19. Clones were sequenced by immunoSEQ multiplex PCR, and TCRdb holds only the in-frame ones, with some missing. The profile covers 200,000 to 250,000 clones, with around 82% appearing a single time and around 4.6% taken by the ten largest. The sequenced material came from PBMCs or T cells enriched from blood (not recorded which). These receptors were collected from a woman aged 50 to 60 who had been exposed to COVID-19. The CDR3 runs from the conserved cysteine through the conserved F or W. Each record gives: D gene, clone size, V gene, J gene, CDR3 DNA, CDR3 protein. A D gene is named only where the DNA matches it firmly. Not all rows give a size; the values are once, few, many and, for expanded clones, a class.

>TRBD2|.|TRBV2|TRBJ2-7
TGTGCCACCCTAGGAGGCGGGGGGCCCCAAAGCTCCTACGAGCAGTACTTC
CATLGGGGPQSSYEQYF
>.|many|TRBV2|TRBJ1-1
TGTGCCAGCAGTGAAGCTGGTCAGGGGAACACTGAAGCTTTCTTT
CASSEAGQGNTEAFF
>.|.|TRBV27|TRBJ1-2
TGTGCCAGCGGGGGGGTAACCTATGGCTACACCTTC
CASGGVTYGYTF
>TRBD1|.|TRBV29-1|TRBJ2-5
TGCAGCTCCGTGGCGACAGGGGGCAGGGAGACCCAGTACTTC
CSSVATGGRETQYF
>.|.|TRBV2|TRBJ1-4
TGTGCCAGCAGCCAACAGGGCCCTAATGAAAAACTGTTTTTT
CASSQQGPNEKLFF
>.|.|TRBV7-3|TRBJ2-2
TGTGCCAGCAGCTTAAGTCCAGGTTTAGGGGAGCTGTTTTTT
CASSLSPGLGELFF
>.|.|TRBV12-3/TRBV12-4|TRBJ2-7
TGTGCCAGCAGTTTTGGGGAGACGGAGTACTTC
CASSFGETEYF
>TRBD2|.|TRBV5-5|TRBJ2-2
TGTGCCAGCAGCCTGGGACTAGCGGGTCGGGGTTTGGACGGGGAGCTGTTTTTT
CASSLGLAGRGLDGELFF
>TRBD1|.|TRBV7-2|TRBJ1-1
TGTGCCAGCAGCTACACAGGGGGGGGCACTGAAGCTTTCTTT
CASSYTGGGTEAFF
>.|once|TRBV2|TRBJ1-5
TGTGCCAGCAGTGAAGGGGGCACAGTCTCTAATCAGCCCCAGCATTTT
CASSEGGTVSNQPQHF
>TRBD1|.|TRBV19|TRBJ2-7
TGTGCCAGTAGCCTAAGACAGGGGTCGCCCTACGAGCAGTACTTC
CASSLRQGSPYEQYF
>.|.|TRBV19|TRBJ1-5
TGTGCCAGTAGGATAGGGCCAGGGAGCAATCAGCCCCAGCATTTT
CASRIGPGSNQPQHF
>.|.|TRBV2|TRBJ1-5
TGTGCCAGCTCCAGGGAACTGAATAGCAATCAGCCCCAGCATTTT
CASSRELNSNQPQHF
>.|few|TRBV27|TRBJ1-6
TGTGCCAGCAGCCCACGAGCGGTTGGGGGGTATTCACCCCTCCACTTT
CASSPRAVGGYSPLHF
>TRBD1|.|TRBV6-2/TRBV6-3|TRBJ1-5
TGTGCCAGCAGTTACGGGGACAGTAATCAGCCCCAGCATTTT
CASSYGDSNQPQHF
>.|once|TRBV27|TRBJ2-3
TGTGCCAGCAGTCCTCACAAGGGAGTGGGCACAGATACGCAGTATTTT
CASSPHKGVGTDTQYF
>TRBD1|.|TRBV5-1|TRBJ1-1
TGCGCCAGCAGCTTAGGACAGGGGGCCGGAGCTTTCTTT
CASSLGQGAGAFF
>.|.|TRBV12-3/TRBV12-4|TRBJ1-4
TGTGCCAGCAGTTTAAGCGGGGTTGAAAAACTGTTTTTT
CASSLSGVEKLFF
>.|.|TRBV9|TRBJ1-2
TGTGCCAGCAGCGTAGACCACTTGGGAGGGGTTAATGGCTACACCTTC
CASSVDHLGGVNGYTF
>.|.|TRBV27|TRBJ1-5
TGTGCCAGCAGTATACAGGGTCGCCATCAGCCCCAGCATTTT
CASSIQGRHQPQHF
>.|few|TRBV9|TRBJ2-3
TGTGCCAGCAGCTCTCAGGGGTCGCAGTATTTT
CASSSQGSQYF
>.|.|TRBV5-1|TRBJ1-4
TGCGCCAGCAGCTTGGGGCCCAGCGGAGGGACTAATGAAAAACTGTTTTTT
CASSLGPSGGTNEKLFF
>.|few|TRBV5-1|TRBJ1-1
TGCGCCAGCTCCCTTGGGGGAGGGATGAACACTGAAGCTTTCTTT
CASSLGGGMNTEAFF
>.|.|TRBV2|TRBJ1-1
TGTGCCAGCATGAGGTGGAACACTGAAGCTTTCTTT
CASMRWNTEAFF
>.|.|TRBV3-1/TRBV3-2|TRBJ1-4
TGTGCCAGCAGCCAAGGGGTAACCAGGGCTGAAAAACTGTTTTTT
CASSQGVTRAEKLFF
>TRBD2|.|TRBV7-2|TRBJ2-1
TGTGCCAGCAGCTTCATAGCTAGCGGGGGCTGGGAGCAGTTCTTC
CASSFIASGGWEQFF
>TRBD1|.|TRBV29-1|TRBJ1-5
TGCAGCGTTGGGACGACAGGGGACAATCAGCCCCAGCATTTT
CSVGTTGDNQPQHF
>TRBD1|.|TRBV7-9|TRBJ1-2
TGTGCCAGCAGCGCCAACAGGGGAGACGGCTACACCTTC
CASSANRGDGYTF
>TRBD1|few|TRBV24-1|TRBJ1-5
TGTGCCACCAGTGAAACTCCCGGGACAGGGGGTTGGAGCAATCAGCCCCAGCATTTT
CATSETPGTGGWSNQPQHF
>TRBD2|once|TRBV7-2|TRBJ2-7
TGTGCCAGCAGCTCTGGACTAGCTGGCTACGAGCAGTACTTC
CASSSGLAGYEQYF
>.|.|TRBV21-1|TRBJ1-1
TGTGCCAGAAGGCCGGTGGGGGCGATGAACACTGAAGCTTTCTTT
CARRPVGAMNTEAFF
>TRBD1|.|TRBV6-1|TRBJ1-1
TGTGCCAGCAGTGCGTTCGGGACAGGGTGGGACACTGAAGCTTTCTTT
CASSAFGTGWDTEAFF
>.|many|TRBV30|TRBJ1-4
TGTGCCTGGACACTTACAGCCCCCACGTCACCCCCGGTGGGACTGTTTTTT
CAWTLTAPTSPPVGLFF
>.|many|TRBV7-9|TRBJ2-1
TGTGCCAGCAGCTTACTTCGGGGTCTGTCCCTTGAGCAGTTCTTC
CASSLLRGLSLEQFF
>.|.|TRBV27|TRBJ1-1
TGTGCCAGCAGCCCTGGGGGGTTCCACACTGAAGCTTTCTTT
CASSPGGFHTEAFF
>TRBD1|.|TRBV29-1|TRBJ1-2
TGCAGCGTCCAGATACAGGGGGCCAACTATGGCTACACCTTC
CSVQIQGANYGYTF
>TRBD1|.|TRBV19|TRBJ2-5
TGTGCCAGTAGTATCTCGGCGCAGGGGGCTTTAGGGGAGACCCAGTACTTC
CASSISAQGALGETQYF
>TRBD1|.|TRBV28|TRBJ1-4
TGTGCCAGCAGTACCGGGACAGGGAACGAAAAACTGTTTTTT
CASSTGTGNEKLFF
>.|.|TRBV7-8|TRBJ1-3
TGTGCCAGCAGCCTACAGACCTCTGGAAACACCATATATTTT
CASSLQTSGNTIYF
>.|.|TRBV5-1|TRBJ1-4
TGCGCCAGCAGCTTCTGGCAGGCGTCTAATGAAAAACTGTTTTTT
CASSFWQASNEKLFF